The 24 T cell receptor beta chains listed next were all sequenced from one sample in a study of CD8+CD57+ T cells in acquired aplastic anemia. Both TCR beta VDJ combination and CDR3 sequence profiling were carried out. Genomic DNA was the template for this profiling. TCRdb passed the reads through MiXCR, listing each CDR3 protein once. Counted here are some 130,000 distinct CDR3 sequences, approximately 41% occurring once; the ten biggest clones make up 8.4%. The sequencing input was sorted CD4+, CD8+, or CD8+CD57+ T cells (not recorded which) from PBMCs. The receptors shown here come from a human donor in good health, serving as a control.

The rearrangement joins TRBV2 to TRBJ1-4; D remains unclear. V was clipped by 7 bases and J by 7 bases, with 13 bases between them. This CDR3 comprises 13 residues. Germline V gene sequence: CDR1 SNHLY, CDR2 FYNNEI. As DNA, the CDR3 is TGTGCCAGCACCCTCGAGGGTACTGAAAAACTGTTTTTT. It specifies CASTLEGTEKLFF.

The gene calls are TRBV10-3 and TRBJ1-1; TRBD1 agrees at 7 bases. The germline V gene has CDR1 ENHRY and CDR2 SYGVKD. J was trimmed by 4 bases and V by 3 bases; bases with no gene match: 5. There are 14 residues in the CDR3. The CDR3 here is CAISEGGAGTEAFF. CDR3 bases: TGTGCCATCAGTGAAGGGGGCGCGGGCACTGAAGCTTTCTTT.

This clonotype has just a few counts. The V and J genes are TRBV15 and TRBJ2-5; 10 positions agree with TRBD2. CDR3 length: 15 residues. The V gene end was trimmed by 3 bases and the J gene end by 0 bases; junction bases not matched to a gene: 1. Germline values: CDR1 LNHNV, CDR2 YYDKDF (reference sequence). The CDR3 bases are TGTGCCACCAGCAGTAGCGGGGGGAACCAAGAGACCCAGTACTTC. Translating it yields CATSSSGGNQETQYF.

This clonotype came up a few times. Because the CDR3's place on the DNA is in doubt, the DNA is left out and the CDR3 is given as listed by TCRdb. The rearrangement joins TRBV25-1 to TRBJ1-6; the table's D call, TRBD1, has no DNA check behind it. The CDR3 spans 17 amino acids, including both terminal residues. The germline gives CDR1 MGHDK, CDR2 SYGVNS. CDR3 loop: CACSVDWITGYHSPLHF.

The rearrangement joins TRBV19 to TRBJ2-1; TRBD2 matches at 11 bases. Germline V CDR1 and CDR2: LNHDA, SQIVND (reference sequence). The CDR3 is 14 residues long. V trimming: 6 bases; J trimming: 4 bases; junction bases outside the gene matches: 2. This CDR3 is CASRPSGGYNEQFF. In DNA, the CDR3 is TGTGCCAGTAGGCCTAGCGGGGGGTACAATGAGCAGTTCTTC.

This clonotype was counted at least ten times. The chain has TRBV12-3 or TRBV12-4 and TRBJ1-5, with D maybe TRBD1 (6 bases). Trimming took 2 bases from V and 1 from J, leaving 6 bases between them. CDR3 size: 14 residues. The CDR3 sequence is CASSLTGSNQPQHF. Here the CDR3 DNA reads TGTGCCAGCAGTTTAACAGGGAGCAATCAGCCCCAGCATTTT.

The CDR3 protein is CATSRVGGAEEQYV. CDR3 DNA sequence: TGTGCCACCAGCAGAGTGGGGGGGGCAGAGGAGCAGTACGTC. The rearrangement uses TRBV15 and TRBJ2-7; D is perhaps TRBD2 (7 bases). V lost 1 base and J 7 bases, leaving 14 bases between the germline ends. Germline loops: CDR1 LNHNV, CDR2 YYDKDF (reference sequence). The CDR3 covers 14 residues.

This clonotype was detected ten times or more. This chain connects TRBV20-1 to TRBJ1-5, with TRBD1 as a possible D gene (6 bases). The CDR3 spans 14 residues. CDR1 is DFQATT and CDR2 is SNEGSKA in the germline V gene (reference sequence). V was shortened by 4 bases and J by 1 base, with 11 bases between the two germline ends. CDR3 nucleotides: TGCAGTGCTACCCAGGGACACAGCAATCAGCCCCAGCATTTT. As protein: CSATQGHSNQPQHF.

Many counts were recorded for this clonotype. CDR3 nucleotide sequence: TGTGCCAGCAGCTTGAGCGGGCTCTACGAGCAGTACTTC. Amino acid sequence: CASSLSGLYEQYF. The chain has TRBV7-2 and TRBJ2-7; the D gene is possibly TRBD2 (6 bases). CDR3 length: 13 residues. The V gene lost 3 bases and the J gene lost 3 bases, with 9 bases spanning the gap. In germline, CDR1 is SGHTA, CDR2 FQGNSA.

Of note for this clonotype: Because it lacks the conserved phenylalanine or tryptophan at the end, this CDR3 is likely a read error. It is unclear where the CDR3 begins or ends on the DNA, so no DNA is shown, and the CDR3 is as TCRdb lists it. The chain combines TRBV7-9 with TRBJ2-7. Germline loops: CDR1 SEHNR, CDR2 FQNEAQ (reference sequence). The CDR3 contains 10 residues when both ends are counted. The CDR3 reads CASGVYGQNS.

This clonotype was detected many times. CDR3 amino acids: CASSQESVGRGRAEAFF. For the CDR3, the DNA is TGCGCCAGCAGCCAAGAATCGGTAGGACGGGGAAGGGCTGAAGCTTTCTTT. The chain recombines TRBV4-1 with TRBJ1-1; D gene uncertain. Germline-derived CDR1 and CDR2 are MGHRA and YSYEKL. CDR3 size: 17 residues. With 0 bases removed from V and 6 bases from J, the gap between germline ends came to 20 bases.

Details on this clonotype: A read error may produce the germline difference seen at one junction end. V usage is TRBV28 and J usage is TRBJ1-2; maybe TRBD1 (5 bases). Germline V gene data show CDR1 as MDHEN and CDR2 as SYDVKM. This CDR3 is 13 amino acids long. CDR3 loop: CASSADSLNRYTF. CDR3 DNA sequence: TGCGCCAGCAGTGCCGACAGTTTAAATAGGTACACCTTC.

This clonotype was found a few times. CDR3 sequence reads: CSARARGGSATDTQYF. The CDR3 nucleotides read TGCAGTGCTAGAGCCCGGGGGGGGTCTGCCACAGATACGCAGTATTTT. This rearrangement joins TRBV20-1 to TRBJ2-3; 8 bases agree with TRBD2. The germline V gene encodes CDR1 DFQATT and CDR2 SNEGSKA (reference sequence). Germline trimming cut 1 base from V and 2 bases from J; bases unmatched to any gene: 8. The CDR3 runs 16 residues.

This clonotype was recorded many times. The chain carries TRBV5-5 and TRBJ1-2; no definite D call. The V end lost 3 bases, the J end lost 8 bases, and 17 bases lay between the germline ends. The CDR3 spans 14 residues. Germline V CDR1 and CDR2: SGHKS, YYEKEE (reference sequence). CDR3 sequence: CASSSRLIPWGYTF. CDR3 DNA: TGTGCCAGCAGCTCAAGACTGATCCCCTGGGGCTACACCTTC.

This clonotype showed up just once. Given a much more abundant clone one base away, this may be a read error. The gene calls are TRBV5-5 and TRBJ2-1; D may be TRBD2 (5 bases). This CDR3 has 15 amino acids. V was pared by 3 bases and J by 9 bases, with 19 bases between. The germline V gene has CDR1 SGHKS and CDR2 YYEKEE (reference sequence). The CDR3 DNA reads TGTGCCAGCAGCTACGCCTCGACTAACGTTGGTGAGCAGTTCTTC. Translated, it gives CASSYASTNVGEQFF.

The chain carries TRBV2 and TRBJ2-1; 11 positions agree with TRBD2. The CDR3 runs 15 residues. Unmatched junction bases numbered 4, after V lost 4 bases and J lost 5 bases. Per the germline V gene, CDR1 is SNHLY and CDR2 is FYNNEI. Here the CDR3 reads CASSAGTSGNNEQFF. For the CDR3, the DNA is TGTGCCAGCAGTGCCGGGACTAGCGGAAACAATGAGCAGTTCTTC.

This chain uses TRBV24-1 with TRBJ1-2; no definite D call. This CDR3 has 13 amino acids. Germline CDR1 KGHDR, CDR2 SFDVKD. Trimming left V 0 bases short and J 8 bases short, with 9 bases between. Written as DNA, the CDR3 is TGTGCCACCAGTGATTTGGAGACCAACGGCTACACCTTC. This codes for CATSDLETNGYTF.

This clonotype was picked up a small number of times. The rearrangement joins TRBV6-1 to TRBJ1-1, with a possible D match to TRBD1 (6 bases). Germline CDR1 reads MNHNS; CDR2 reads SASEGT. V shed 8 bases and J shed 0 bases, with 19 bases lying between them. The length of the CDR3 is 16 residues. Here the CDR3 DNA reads TGTGCCAGCCACCCGGGTGGACAGCTGATGAACACTGAAGCTTTCTTT. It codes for CASHPGGQLMNTEAFF.

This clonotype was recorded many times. CDR3 residues: CATSDLAGVGNEQFF. The DNA for the CDR3 is TGTGCCACCAGTGATCTAGCGGGAGTGGGAAATGAGCAGTTCTTC. The chain uses TRBV24-1 and TRBJ2-1; 10 nucleotides line up with TRBD2. Trimming removed 3 bases from V and 7 bases from J; junction bases left unmatched: 5. Germline CDR1 KGHDR, CDR2 SFDVKD. CDR3 length: 15 residues.

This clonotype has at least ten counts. CDR3 residues: CAWSHDFEAFF. The CDR3, as DNA: TGTGCCTGGAGCCACGACTTTGAAGCTTTCTTT. The V gene is TRBV30, the J gene TRBJ1-1; D unclear. The CDR3 covers 11 residues. V was shortened by 3 bases and J by 7 bases, with 9 bases between the two germline ends. CDR1 and CDR2 (germline): GTSNPN, SVGIG (reference sequence).

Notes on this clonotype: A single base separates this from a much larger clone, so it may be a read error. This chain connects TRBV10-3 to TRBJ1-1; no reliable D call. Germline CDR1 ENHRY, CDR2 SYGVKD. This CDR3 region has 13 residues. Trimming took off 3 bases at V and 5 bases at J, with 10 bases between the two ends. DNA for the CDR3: TGTGCCATCAGTGAAGCGAGGTCAACTGAAGCTTTCTTT. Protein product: CAISEARSTEAFF.

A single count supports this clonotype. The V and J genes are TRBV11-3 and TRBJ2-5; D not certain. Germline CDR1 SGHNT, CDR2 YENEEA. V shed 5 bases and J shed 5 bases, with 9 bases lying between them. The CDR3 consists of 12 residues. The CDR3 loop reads CASSPTGETQYF. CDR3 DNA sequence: TGTGCCAGCAGCCCCACCGGGGAGACCCAGTACTTC.

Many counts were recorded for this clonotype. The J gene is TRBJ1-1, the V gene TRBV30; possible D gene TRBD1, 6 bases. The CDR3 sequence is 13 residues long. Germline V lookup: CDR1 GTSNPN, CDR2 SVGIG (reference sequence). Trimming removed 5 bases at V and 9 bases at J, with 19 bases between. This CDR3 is CAWGPGPGEKAFF. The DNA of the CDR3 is TGTGCCTGGGGCCCAGGACCAGGGGAGAAAGCTTTCTTT.

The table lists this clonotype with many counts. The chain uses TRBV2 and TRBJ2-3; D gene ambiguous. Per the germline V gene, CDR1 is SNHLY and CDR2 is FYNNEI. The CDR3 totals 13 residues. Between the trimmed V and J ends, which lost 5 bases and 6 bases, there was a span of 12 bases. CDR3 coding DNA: TGTGCCAGCAGTTCCTCTCTCTTTGATACGCAGTATTTT. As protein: CASSSSLFDTQYF. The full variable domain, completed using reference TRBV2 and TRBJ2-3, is EPEVTQTPSHQVTQMGQEVILRCVPISNHLYFYWYRQILGQKVEFLVSFYNNEISEKSEIFDDQFSVERPDGSNFTLKIRSTKLEDSAMYFCASSSSLFDTQYFGPGTRLTVL.